This T cell receptor (beta chain) was observed in a study of persistence of HIV-infected CD4 T cells (dated by TCRdb to the early 2020s). With regard to the full study: The study isolated CMV- and HIV-1 Gag-responding CD4+ T cells from ART-treated individuals to examine antigen-driven clonal expansion of HIV-1-infected cells. The median time the participants had spent on suppressive ART was approximately eight years. Peripheral blood samples of up to roughly 200 mL were obtained at multiple time points, with the exception of a couple of participants, for whom leukapheresis was performed at a single time point. The clonality of all cells in each sorted population was assessed by TCRbeta sequencing, whereas the clonality of infected cells was assessed by proviral sequencing. The TCR cluster analysis across participants included about eight participants for CMV and roughly seven participants for Gag.

Counted from cysteine to phenylalanine, this CDR3 has 13 amino acids. The DNA shown is the 39-base CDR3, in frame from base 1. The junction carries 11 bases between V and J, which are trimmed by 4 bases and 2 bases respectively. CDR1 GTSNPN and CDR2 SVGIG are derived from the germline V gene (reference sequence). The label giving this sample's treatment or condition can be read as: suppressive antiretroviral therapy. A pool of overlapping 15-mer peptides from HIV-1 Gag, at 1 ug per peptide per mL, was used to stimulate the cells. Memory CD4+ T cells that did not respond, being CD40L-negative, CD69-negative and CD45RO-high, were sorted as memory populations depleted of antigen-responding cells. Participants were HIV-1-infected adults who started suppressive ART during chronic infection. Plasma HIV-1 RNA had been undetectable (below 50 copies/mL) in participants for at least 4 years. To be included, a participant needed positive CMV serology and a CD4+ T cell count above 400 cells/uL. Before stimulation, PBMCs were isolated using density centrifugation and depleted of CD8+ T cells. For around 18 hours, the CD8-depleted PBMCs were stimulated with anti-CD28/CD49d costimulation, a CD40-blocking antibody, and enfuvirtide to prevent new infections. Cells were sorted on a Beckman Coulter MoFlo Legacy or XDP sorter, with propidium iodide excluding dead cells. For samples with more than one million cells, genomic DNA was extracted with the QIAamp DNA Mini Kit, and for all other samples the Quick-DNA Microprep Kit was used.

TCRbeta repertoires were sequenced from genomic DNA with the immunoSEQ hsTCRB assay version 4 in survey mode. Genomic DNA was diluted to around 9.4 ng/uL, using up to roughly 1 ug per sample for TCRbeta sequencing. For the original study's pipeline: TCRbeta data were analyzed in ImmunoSeq Analyzer 3.0, with diversity computed on productive nucleotide rearrangements. The improved Chao index was used to estimate lower-bound TCR diversity, and the Gini coefficient was used to estimate clonality using the Immunarch R package. Different nucleotide rearrangements encoding the same CDR3beta amino acid sequence were counted as distinct clonotypes. Differential abundance analysis found TCRbeta sequences that were significantly enriched in antigen-responding cells compared with anti-CD3/anti-CD28-activated cells. GLIPH2 clustered TCRs by predicted peptide-MHC specificity, both within individual participants and across merged participant data sets. The clones in this table, taken by TCRdb from immuneACCESS, are in-frame only. Not every clone is retained; where verified, under half of the shortfall comes from an unresolved V gene, and the cause of the rest is unknown. The V and J calls and the clone size are those of that table, but D and trimming were determined from the DNA. This sample holds some 37,000 clones; approximately 78% were observed only once. Approximately 1% of the sample is taken by the ten largest.

Beyond this particular receptor, the publication reports: Degenerate expanded CDR3beta sequences were enriched in antigen-responding cells, suggesting convergent selection of CD4+ responses to CMV and Gag. The study involved few individuals and tested only a limited range of antigens. A correlation was observed between TCR oligoclonality and proviral oligoclonality within the same sorted populations. Significantly lower TCRbeta richness was observed in CMV- and Gag-responding cells than in anti-CD3/anti-CD28-responding cells, and higher oligoclonality was observed in CMV-responding cells than in CD3/CD28-stimulated and Gag-responding cells. Bulk TCR analyses could not be restricted to the rare CMV-responding cells that actually carried HIV-1 proviruses.

Turning to this clone: Its cognate antigen has yet to be identified. No base quality information exists; no much larger clone differs at one position.

This clonotype was obtained from an adult with HIV. The donor label of this sample is uncertain. The chain was built from TRBV30 and TRBJ1-1, with the D gene not confidently named. Sequencing used cultured CD4+ T cells from PBMCs, obtained from a patient who received antiretroviral therapy. This specimen's cell subset or site label, interpreted: CD40L-CD69- CD45RO-high memory CD4 T cells not responding to Gag peptides. The DNA sequence follows: TGTGCCTGGAACCATCAGGTTAACACTGAAGCTTTCTTT. Its protein is CAWNHQVNTEAFF.